The 9 T cell receptor beta chains below were found in one sample sequenced in a study of T cell changes during pregnancy in multiple sclerosis. Only in-frame clones appear in the TCRdb table, and some are missing; sequencing was by immunoSEQ multiplex PCR. The sample lists 85,000 to 130,000 clones, around nine tenths occurring once. The sequences come from peripheral blood, collected in the second trimester of pregnancy. The receptors here all came from a female donor with multiple sclerosis, enrolled in a pregnancy study.

The CDR3: CASSLSGQGGTGELFF. CDR3 DNA: TGTGCCAGCTCACTCTCCGGACAGGGAGGGACCGGGGAGCTGTTTTTT. V is TRBV18 and J is TRBJ2-2, with D perhaps TRBD1 (8 bases). This CDR3 is built from 16 residues. The V end lost 4 bases, the J end lost 5 bases, and 17 bases lay between the germline ends. From germline, CDR1 is KGHSH and CDR2 LQKENI. Complete variable domain (other parts from reference TRBV18 and TRBJ2-2): NAGVMQNPRHLVRRRGQEARLRCSPMKGHSHVYWYRQLPEEGLKFMVYLQKENIIDESGMPKERFSAEFPKEGPSILRIQQVVRGDSAAYFCASSLSGQGGTGELFFGEGSRLTVL.

V and J are TRBV6-6 and TRBJ1-3; D is possibly TRBD1 (6 bases). V lost 2 bases to trimming and J lost 0 bases, with 8 bases between them. Per germline, CDR1 MNHNY and CDR2 SVGAGI (reference sequence). This CDR3 is 15 amino acids long. DNA for the CDR3: TGTGCCAGCAGTTACACAGGGAGCTCTGGAAACACCATATATTTT. Protein product: CASSYTGSSGNTIYF.

V is TRBV11-2 and J is TRBJ2-3; 13 bases fit TRBD2. In germline, CDR1 is SGHAT, CDR2 FQNNGV. Losses at the gene ends were 5 bases for V and 6 bases for J; bases not matched to a gene: 5. The length of the CDR3 is 15 residues. The CDR3 protein is CASSPGLAGVDTQYF. CDR3 in DNA: TGTGCCAGCAGCCCCGGACTAGCGGGAGTGGATACGCAGTATTTT.

The chain carries TRBV7-8 and TRBJ2-2; 10 bases match TRBD1. J gave up 8 bases and V 5 bases, and 17 bases lay outside the gene matches. The CDR3 is 18 residues long. Looked up from germline, CDR1 is SGHVS and CDR2 is FQNEAQ. CDR3: CASSLTVKGQGTRGELFF. Written as DNA, the CDR3 is TGTGCCAGCAGCCTTACAGTAAAGGGACAGGGGACCCGTGGGGAGCTGTTTTTT. The full variable domain, with the rest looked up from reference TRBV7-8 and TRBJ2-2, is GAGVSQSPRYKVAKRGQDVALRCDPISGHVSLFWYQQALGQGPEFLTYFQNEAQLDKSGLPSDRFFAERPEGSVSTLKIQRTQQEDSAVYLCASSLTVKGQGTRGELFFGEGSRLTVL.

This clone came up a few times. V gene TRBV5-1 combines with J gene TRBJ1-1, with 9 bases identical to TRBD1. V was pared by 3 bases and J by 6 bases, with 12 bases of the junction left unmatched. The germline V gene has CDR1 SGHRS and CDR2 YFSETQ. This CDR3 is 16 amino acids long. CDR3 sequence reads: CASSSRDRDQIPEAFF. Here the CDR3 DNA reads TGCGCCAGCAGCTCCCGGGACAGGGACCAGATCCCTGAAGCTTTCTTT.

V is TRBV7-2 and J is TRBJ2-2; D uncertain. The CDR3 totals 15 residues. The V end lost 4 bases, the J end lost 3 bases, and 12 bases lay between the germline ends. CDR1 and CDR2 (germline): SGHTA, FQGNSA. The CDR3 here is CASSYVEVHTGELFF. The CDR3 nucleotides are TGTGCCAGCAGCTATGTAGAAGTTCACACCGGGGAGCTGTTTTTT.

This chain links TRBV27 with TRBJ1-1; no definite D call. Trimming removed 3 bases at V and 6 bases at J, with 11 bases between. From germline, CDR1 is MNHEY and CDR2 SMNVEV (reference sequence). CDR3 size: 13 residues. CDR3 DNA: TGTGCCAGCAGTTTTGTCCCCGAGGCTGAAGCTTTCTTT. Its protein product is CASSFVPEAEAFF.

The V call is TRBV2, the J call TRBJ1-5; possible D gene TRBD1, 5 bases. The V and J ends lost 1 base and 5 bases respectively, with 9 bases between them. CDR1 is SNHLY and CDR2 is FYNNEI in the germline V gene. CDR3 length: 14 residues. CDR3 amino acids: CASSEVRGDQPQHF. DNA of the CDR3: TGTGCCAGCAGTGAAGTTCGGGGGGATCAGCCCCAGCATTTT.

The CDR3 loop is CASSYPTSGPNTGELFF. CDR3 DNA sequence: TGTGCCAGCAGCTACCCGACTAGCGGGCCGAACACCGGGGAGCTGTTTTTT. This rearrangement joins TRBV7-3 to TRBJ2-2; 10 nucleotides agree with TRBD2. CDR1 and CDR2 (germline): SGHTA, FQGTGA. The CDR3 extends over 17 amino acids. Trimming at V came to 4 bases and at J to 0 bases, leaving 5 bases not matched to a gene.